This entry features one TCR beta chain sequence. A read error may account for a junction end that differs from germline. TCRdb fed the 5' RACE reads into MiXCR, producing one record per CDR3 protein. Of tens of thousands of distinct CDR3 sequences in the sample, 4.5% to 6% were seen once. The sample originates from a study of CD8 T cells in ankylosing spondylitis. The CDR3 is made up of 13 amino acids. The germline V gene encodes CDR1 SEHNR and CDR2 FQNEAQ (reference sequence). The TCR was taken from a male donor with ankylosing spondylitis or in good health (not recorded which). This chain joins TRBV7-9 and TRBJ1-6; possible D gene TRBD1, 5 bases. The sample consisted of blood, either unsorted or a sorted T cell fraction (not recorded which). CDR3 sequence: CASSMRGAPPPHF. CDR3 in DNA: TGTGCCAGCAGCATGCGGGGCGCCCCACCCCCCCACTTT.